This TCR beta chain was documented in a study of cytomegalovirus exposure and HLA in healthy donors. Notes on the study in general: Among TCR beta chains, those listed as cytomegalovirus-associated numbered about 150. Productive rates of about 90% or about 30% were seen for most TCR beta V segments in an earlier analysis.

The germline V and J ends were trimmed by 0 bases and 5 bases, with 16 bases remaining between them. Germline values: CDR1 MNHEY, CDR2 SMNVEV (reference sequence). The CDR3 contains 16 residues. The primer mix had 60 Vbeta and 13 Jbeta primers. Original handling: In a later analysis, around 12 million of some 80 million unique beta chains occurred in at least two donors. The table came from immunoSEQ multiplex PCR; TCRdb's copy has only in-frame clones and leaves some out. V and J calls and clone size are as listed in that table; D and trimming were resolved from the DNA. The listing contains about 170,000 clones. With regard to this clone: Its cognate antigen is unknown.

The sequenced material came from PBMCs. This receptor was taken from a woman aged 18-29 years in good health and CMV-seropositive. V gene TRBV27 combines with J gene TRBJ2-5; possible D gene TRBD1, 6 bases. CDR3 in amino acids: CASSLSGAENWETQYF. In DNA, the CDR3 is TGTGCCAGCAGTTTATCGGGGGCAGAAAACTGGGAGACCCAGTACTTC.